This TCR beta chain was obtained from a study of control samples from healthy donors and cancer patients. The V end lost 3 bases, the J end lost 1 base, and 10 bases lay between the germline ends. This CDR3 has 15 amino acids. CDR1 is SGDLS and CDR2 is YYNGEE in the germline V gene. Sequencing was performed with immunoSEQ multiplex PCR; in TCRdb, only in-frame clones are kept and a portion is missing. The table includes roughly 84,000 clones, 89% detected once. The sample comprised blood. This chain uses TRBV9 with TRBJ2-2, with D possibly matching TRBD1 (6 bases). This clonotype originated in a man aged 45-65 years in good health. CDR3 sequence: CASSAVGGNTGELFF. As DNA, the CDR3 is TGTGCCAGCAGCGCGGTAGGGGGGAACACCGGGGAGCTGTTTTTT.